The present TCR beta chain was sequenced within a study of vaccination effects on CD4 cells after COVID-19. Profiling relied on immunoSEQ multiplex PCR, and the TCRdb table lists in-frame clones only, not all of them. Counted here are tens of thousands of clones, around 75% occurring once; the ten biggest clones make up roughly 15%. Findings and caveats of the study: Sampling in the study covered few convalescent patients and included no early post-infection timepoints.

Before sequencing, viral peptide pools were used by the ViraFEST assay to expand antigen-specific CD4+ T cells. Having been cultured for ten to eleven days, the cells underwent CD4+ T cell isolation. Each participant was administered two doses of either the BNT162b2 or the mRNA-1273 vaccine. Nucleocapsid antibody tests were negative, and the vaccine recipients had no prior SARS-CoV-2 infection. On this clone: Antigen specificity is unknown.

This receptor was obtained from a human donor who received a COVID-19 vaccine. The sample was CD4+ T cells from PBMCs cultured with HCoV-229E spike peptides, taken after COVID-19 vaccination.

CDR3 DNA sequence: TGTGCCAGCAGTTGGACAGCGTTTAGCTCCTACGAGCAGTACTTC. This gives the protein CASSWTAFSSYEQYF. V usage is TRBV6-5 and J usage is TRBJ2-7; a possible D gene is TRBD1 (6 bases). Germline V CDR1 and CDR2: MNHEY, SVGAGI. This CDR3 contains 15 residues. V lost 4 bases, J lost 0 bases, and 13 bases lay in between.